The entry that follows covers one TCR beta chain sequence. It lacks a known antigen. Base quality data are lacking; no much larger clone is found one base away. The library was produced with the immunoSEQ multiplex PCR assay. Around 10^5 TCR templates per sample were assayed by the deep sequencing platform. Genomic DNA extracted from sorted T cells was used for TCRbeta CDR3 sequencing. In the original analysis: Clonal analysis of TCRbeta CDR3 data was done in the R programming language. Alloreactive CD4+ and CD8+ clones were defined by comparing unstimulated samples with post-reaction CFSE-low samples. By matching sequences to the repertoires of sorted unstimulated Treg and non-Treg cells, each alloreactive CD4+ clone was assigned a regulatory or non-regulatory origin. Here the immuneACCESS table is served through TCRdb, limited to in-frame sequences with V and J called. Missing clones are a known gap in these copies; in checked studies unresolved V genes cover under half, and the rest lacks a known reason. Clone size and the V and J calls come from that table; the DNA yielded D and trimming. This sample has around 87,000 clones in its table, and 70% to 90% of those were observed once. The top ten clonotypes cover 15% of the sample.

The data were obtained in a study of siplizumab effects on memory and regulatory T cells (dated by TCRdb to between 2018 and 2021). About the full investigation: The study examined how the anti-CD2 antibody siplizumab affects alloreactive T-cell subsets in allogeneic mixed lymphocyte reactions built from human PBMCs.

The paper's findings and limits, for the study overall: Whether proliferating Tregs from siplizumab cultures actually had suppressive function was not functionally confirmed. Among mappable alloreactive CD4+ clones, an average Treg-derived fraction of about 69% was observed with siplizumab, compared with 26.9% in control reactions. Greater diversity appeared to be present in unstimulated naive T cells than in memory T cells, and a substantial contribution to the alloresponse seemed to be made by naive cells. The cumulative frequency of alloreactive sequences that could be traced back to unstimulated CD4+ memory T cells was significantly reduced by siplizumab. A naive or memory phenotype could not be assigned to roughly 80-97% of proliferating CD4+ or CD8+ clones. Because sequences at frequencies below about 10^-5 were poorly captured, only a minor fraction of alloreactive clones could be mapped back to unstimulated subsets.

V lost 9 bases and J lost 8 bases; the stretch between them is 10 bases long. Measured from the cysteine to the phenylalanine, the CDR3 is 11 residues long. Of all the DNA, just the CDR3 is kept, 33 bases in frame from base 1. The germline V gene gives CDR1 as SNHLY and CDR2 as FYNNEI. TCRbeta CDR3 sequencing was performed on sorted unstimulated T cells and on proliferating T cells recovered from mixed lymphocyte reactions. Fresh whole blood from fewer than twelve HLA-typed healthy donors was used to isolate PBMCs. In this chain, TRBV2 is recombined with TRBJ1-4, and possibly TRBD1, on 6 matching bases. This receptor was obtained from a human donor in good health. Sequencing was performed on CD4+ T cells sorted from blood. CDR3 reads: CARGQGEKLFF. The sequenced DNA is TGTGCCAGGGGACAAGGGGAAAAACTGTTTTTT.